This TCR beta chain was sequenced during a study of T cells after yellow fever vaccination. About this clonotype itself: Its antigen remains unknown.

Germline-derived CDR1 and CDR2 are SEHNR and FQNEAQ (reference sequence). The CDR3 is 16 amino acids. With 3 bases removed from V and 1 base from J, the gap between germline ends came to 15 bases. Points from the study as a whole: The study noted that FACS-sorted repertoires could contain abundant clonotypes contaminating from the bulk population. Re-detected after boosting: most primary clones, 96% of CD4 and 88% of CD8.

A 5'RACE template-switching step, the method used to make TCR cDNA, added a universal primer site and UMIs. Using its own MiXCR run on the 5' RACE reads, TCRdb lists one record per CDR3 protein. The top ten hold 18% of the sample, which has about 430,000 distinct CDR3 sequences, under 20% seen once. The sequences come from PBMCs, collected before the yellow fever booster vaccination. The J gene is TRBJ1-1, the V gene TRBV7-9; D is unresolved. The clonotype was recovered from a young man who received the YFV17D yellow fever vaccine. CDR3 loop: CASSLLLERKNTEAFF. The CDR3 DNA is TGTGCCAGCAGCTTGTTGTTGGAACGGAAGAACACTGAAGCTTTCTTT.